This T cell receptor beta chain was observed in a study of OX40 agonist ivuxolimab in advanced cancers. CDR1 and CDR2 (germline): SSHAT, FNYEAQ (reference sequence). This CDR3 region has 15 residues. Sequencing used immunoSEQ multiplex PCR; TCRdb keeps in-frame clones, though not all of them. Here the sample spans 35,000 to 40,000 clones, more than 60% being singletons. Study-level findings and limits: Among expanded peripheral T cells, antigen specificity went undetermined.

Worth noting for this clone: Its antigen remains unidentified. A junction boundary mismatches the germline segment, possibly from a read error.

This clonotype originated in an adult with an advanced solid tumor such as melanoma, head and neck, liver or kidney cancer. The starting material was CD4+ or CD8+ T cells sorted from blood, obtained in a trial of the OX40 agonist ivuxolimab. This chain connects TRBV7-7 to TRBJ2-5, with 10 bases lining up with TRBD1. Here the CDR3 DNA reads TGTGCTAGCAGCCCGACAGGGGGCTCTGGTGAGACCCAGTACTTC. Its translation: CASSPTGGSGETQYF.